This T cell receptor beta chain was retrieved from a study of glioma-infiltrating T cells after dendritic cell vaccination. On the study more broadly: Dendritic cell vaccination trial patients had either newly diagnosed or recurrent glioblastoma.

CDR1 SNHLY and CDR2 FYNNEI come from the germline V gene. The germline V and J ends were trimmed by 2 bases and 6 bases, with 11 bases remaining between them. The CDR3 is 13 amino acids. Documented time point: after dendritic cell vaccination, including at tumor progression/relapse. Fresh-frozen tumor tissue and more than two years of survival data were available for all. TCRB CDR3 was amplified from 2 ug genomic DNA or less. The data were produced by immunoSEQ multiplex PCR, yet TCRdb's version contains in-frame clones alone and is incomplete. Among approximately 93,000 clones listed, about 85% were seen once.

V gene TRBV2 combines with J gene TRBJ2-7, with a tentative D call TRBD2 (6 bases). This sequence originates from a human donor with glioblastoma. Material: blood, obtained after dendritic cell vaccination. CDR3 amino acids: CASSETQRVEQYF. CDR3 DNA: TGTGCCAGCAGTGAAACCCAGCGGGTCGAGCAGTACTTC.